Included here is one TCR beta chain sequence, with context. Its antigen is still unknown. Study-wide findings and caveats: Tumor Treg TCRs overlapped most with tumor naive CD4+ cells. The larger cohort examined one V-J beta rearrangement, not whole repertoires.

Semi-nested PCR with Nested Universal Primer A followed constant-region reverse priming of full-length variable regions. TCRdb used MiXCR to reprocess the 5' RACE reads, holding one entry per CDR3 protein. The sample has around 34,000 distinct CDR3 sequences, around 27% seen once; the top ten hold 2% to 2.5%. Cells sorted as Tregs were CD4+, CD25+ and CD127-/low. The sequence was collected from a female donor with breast cancer. The sample taken for sequencing was tumor-infiltrating Tregs sorted from the breast tumor.

The chain's CDR3 is CASSESTKDTQYF. The CDR3 DNA reads TGTGCCAGCAGTGAATCCACTAAAGATACGCAGTATTTT. The chain has TRBV6-2 or TRBV6-3 and TRBJ2-3; no firm D call. The CDR3 contains 13 residues. Per the germline V gene, CDR1 is MNHEY and CDR2 is SVGEGT. Trimming removed 5 bases from V and 5 bases from J, with 11 bases in between.